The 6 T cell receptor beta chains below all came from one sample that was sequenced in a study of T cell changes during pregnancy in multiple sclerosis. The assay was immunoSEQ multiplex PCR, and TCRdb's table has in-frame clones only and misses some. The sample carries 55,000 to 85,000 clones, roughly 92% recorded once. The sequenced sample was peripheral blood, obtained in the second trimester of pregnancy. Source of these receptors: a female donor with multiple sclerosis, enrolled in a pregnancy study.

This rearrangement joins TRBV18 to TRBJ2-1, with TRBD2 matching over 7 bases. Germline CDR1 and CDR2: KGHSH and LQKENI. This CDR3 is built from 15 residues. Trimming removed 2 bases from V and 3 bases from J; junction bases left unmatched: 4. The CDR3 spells CASSPVSSGYNEQFF. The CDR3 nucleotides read TGTGCCAGCTCACCAGTTTCTAGCGGCTACAATGAGCAGTTCTTC.

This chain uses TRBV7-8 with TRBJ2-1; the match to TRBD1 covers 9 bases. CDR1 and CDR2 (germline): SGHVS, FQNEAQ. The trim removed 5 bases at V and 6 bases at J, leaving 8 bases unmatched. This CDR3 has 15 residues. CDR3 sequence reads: CASSRGQGLPNEQFF. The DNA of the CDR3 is TGTGCCAGCAGCCGGGGACAGGGTCTCCCCAATGAGCAGTTCTTC.

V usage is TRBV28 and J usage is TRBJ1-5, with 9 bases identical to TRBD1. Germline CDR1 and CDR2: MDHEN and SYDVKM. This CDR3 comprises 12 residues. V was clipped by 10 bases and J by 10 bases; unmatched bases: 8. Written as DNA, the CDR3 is TGTGCCACGGGGACAGGGTCAAGCCCCCAGCATTTT. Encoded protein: CATGTGSSPQHF.

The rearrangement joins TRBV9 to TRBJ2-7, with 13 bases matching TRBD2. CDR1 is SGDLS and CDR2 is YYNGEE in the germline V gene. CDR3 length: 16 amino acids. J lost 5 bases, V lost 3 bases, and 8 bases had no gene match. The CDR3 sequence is CASSAKTSGGWNEQYF. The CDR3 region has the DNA TGTGCCAGCAGCGCGAAGACTAGCGGGGGGTGGAACGAGCAGTACTTC.

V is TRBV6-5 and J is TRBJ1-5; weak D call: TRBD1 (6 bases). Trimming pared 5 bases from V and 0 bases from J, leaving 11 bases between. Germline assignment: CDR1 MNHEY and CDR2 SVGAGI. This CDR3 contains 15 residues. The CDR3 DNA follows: TGTGCCAGCAGTCGAGACAGGTATAGCAATCAGCCCCAGCATTTT. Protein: CASSRDRYSNQPQHF.

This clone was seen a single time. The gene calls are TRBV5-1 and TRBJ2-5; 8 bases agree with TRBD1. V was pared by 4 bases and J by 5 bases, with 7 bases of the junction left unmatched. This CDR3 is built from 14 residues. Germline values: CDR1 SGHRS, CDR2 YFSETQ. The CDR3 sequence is CASSERQGWETQYF. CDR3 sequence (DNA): TGCGCCAGCAGCGAACGACAGGGGTGGGAGACCCAGTACTTC.